The 21 T cell receptor beta chains below were found in one sample sequenced in a study of regulatory T cells in long-lasting Graves disease. The time point denotes: newly diagnosed GD, antithyroid drugs for less than 3 months. PBMC RNA served as the TCR library source. Library construction for TCR beta used iRepertoire HTBI primers and Arm-PCR of CDR3 regions. TCRdb redid the calling of the multiplex PCR reads with MiXCR, one entry per CDR3 protein. Of about 540,000 distinct CDR3 sequences in the sample, approximately 15% were seen once. These same records also appear under a second study, on T cells in Graves' hyperthyroidism and ophthalmopathy.

Here the sequenced sample was peripheral blood mononuclear cells (PBMCs), taken at new diagnosis, from a patient treated with antithyroid drugs. Receptors originate from a man aged 30 to 45 with Graves disease.

This clonotype was found many times. This chain connects TRBV7-9 to TRBJ2-7; 15 bases are a match to TRBD2. The V segment lost 0 bases and the J segment 8 bases; nucleotides outside the gene matches: 17. CDR3 length equals 20 residues. Germline loops: CDR1 SEHNR, CDR2 FQNEAQ (reference sequence). CDR3 amino acids: CASSLANRGLAGGPGVKQYF. The CDR3 DNA follows: TGTGCCAGCAGCTTAGCGAATCGCGGACTAGCGGGAGGGCCAGGAGTCAAGCAGTACTTC.

This clonotype was seen a handful of times. V and J are TRBV20-1 and TRBJ2-2, with D perhaps TRBD1 (6 bases). V lost 6 bases and J lost 3, with 11 bases in between. Germline CDR1 and CDR2: DFQATT and SNEGSKA (reference sequence). CDR3 length: 13 amino acids. The DNA for the CDR3 is TGCAGTGCCCAGGGGAGTGACACCGGGGAGCTGTTTTTT. Residues: CSAQGSDTGELFF.

This clonotype was picked up many times. This chain joins TRBV10-3 and TRBJ2-2, with D possibly being TRBD1 (6 bases). The germline V gene encodes CDR1 ENHRY and CDR2 SYGVKD. Between the trimmed V and J ends, which lost 3 bases and 1 base, there was a span of 12 bases. The CDR3 spans 16 residues. CDR3: CAISDWTAKNTGELFF. CDR3 coding DNA: TGTGCCATCAGTGATTGGACAGCAAAGAACACCGGGGAGCTGTTTTTT.

This clonotype showed up many times. This chain joins TRBV2 and TRBJ1-1; a possible D gene is TRBD1 (5 bases). The CDR3 consists of 13 residues. The germline V gene has CDR1 SNHLY and CDR2 FYNNEI. The V end lost 5 bases, the J end lost 9 bases, and 16 bases lay between the germline ends. The CDR3 nucleotides read TGTGCCAGCAGTCCCGATCCGGGGGAGAAAGCTTTCTTT. It encodes CASSPDPGEKAFF.

This clonotype was detected many times. The chain recombines TRBV12-3 or TRBV12-4 with TRBJ1-2; D unresolved. V lost 3 bases and J lost 2, with 7 bases in between. The length of the CDR3 is 13 residues. The chain's CDR3 is CASSFQDNYGYTF. The CDR3 nucleotides are TGTGCCAGCAGTTTCCAGGACAACTATGGCTACACCTTC.

The V and J genes are TRBV7-2 and TRBJ2-5; 13 nucleotides line up with TRBD2. The CDR3 sequence is 19 residues long. Germline CDR1 and CDR2: SGHTA and FQGNSA. The trim removed 4 bases at V and 10 bases at J, leaving 21 bases unmatched. The CDR3 loop is CASSSNPARTSGRRYIQYF. The CDR3 nucleotides are TGTGCCAGCAGCTCCAACCCCGCCAGGACTAGCGGGAGAAGGTATATCCAGTACTTC.

This clonotype has a handful of counts. The chain employs TRBV20-1 and TRBJ2-7; D uncertain. V lost 6 bases and J lost 0, with 12 bases in between. CDR1 is DFQATT, CDR2 SNEGSKA, per germline (reference sequence). The length of the CDR3 is 13 residues. CDR3 protein: CSATEPDSYEQYF. CDR3 nucleotide sequence: TGCAGTGCGACGGAGCCGGACTCCTACGAGCAGTACTTC.

This clonotype was seen more than once but under ten times. This sequence joins TRBV19 and TRBJ2-2; D may correspond to TRBD1 or TRBD2 (6 bases each). The CDR3 is made up of 14 amino acids. Trimming removed 11 bases at V and 4 bases at J, with 17 bases between. CDR1 and CDR2 from the germline V gene are LNHDA and SQIVND (reference sequence). The CDR3 loop reads CALKSGGRTGELFF. The CDR3, as DNA: TGTGCCCTGAAGAGTGGGGGGCGCACCGGGGAGCTGTTTTTT. The variable domain in full, completed from reference TRBV19 and TRBJ2-2, reads DGGITQSPKYLFRKEGQNVTLSCEQNLNHDAMYWYRQDPGQGLRLIYYSQIVNDFQKGDIAEGYSVSREKKESFPLTVTSAQKNPTAFYLCALKSGGRTGELFFGEGSRLTVL.

This clonotype was counted a few times. CDR3 sequence reads: CAWSGAPVGEGVLTF. CDR3 bases: TGTGCCTGGAGTGGGGCCCCCGTGGGGGAAGGCGTCCTGACTTTC. The chain carries TRBV30 and TRBJ2-6; D assignment may be TRBD1 or TRBD2 (5 bases each). Trimming removed 1 base from V and 12 bases from J, with 19 bases in between. The CDR3 runs to 15 residues. Looked up from germline, CDR1 is GTSNPN and CDR2 is SVGIG (reference sequence). The full variable domain, rest sourced from reference TRBV30 and TRBJ2-6, is SQTIHQWPATLVQPVGSPLSLECTVEGTSNPNLYWYRQAAGRGLQLLFYSVGIGQISSEVPQNLSASRPQDRQFILSSKKLLLSDSGFYLCAWSGAPVGEGVLTFGAGSRLTVL.

This clonotype was observed a few times. V is TRBV15 and J is TRBJ2-1; D tentatively reads TRBD1 or TRBD2 (6 bases each). Germline V gene data show CDR1 as LNHNV and CDR2 as YYDKDF (reference sequence). Trimming pared 0 bases from V and 7 bases from J, leaving 10 bases between. The length of the CDR3 is 14 residues. The CDR3 protein is CATSRDPGANEQFF. The CDR3 region has the DNA TGTGCCACCAGCAGAGATCCGGGGGCAAATGAGCAGTTCTTC.

This clonotype appeared many times. One junction end disagrees with the germline gene, perhaps due to a read error. The chain combines TRBV7-9 with TRBJ2-7, with no clear D. The CDR3 has 13 residues. CDR1 and CDR2 from the germline V gene are SEHNR and FQNEAQ (reference sequence). Here the CDR3 DNA reads TGTACCAGCAGCTCCCTGGAGTCCTACGAGCAGTACTTC. Translating it yields CTSSSLESYEQYF.

This clonotype was observed many times. The gene calls are TRBV5-1 and TRBJ2-1; D not certain. Trimming removed 2 bases from V and 7 bases from J, with 10 bases in between. The CDR3 has 13 residues. Germline values: CDR1 SGHRS, CDR2 YFSETQ. CDR3 DNA sequence: TGCGCCAGCAGCTTTATATCCATGAATGAGCAGTTCTTC. Translated, it gives CASSFISMNEQFF.

This clonotype was counted ten times or more. A junction boundary mismatches the germline segment, possibly from a read error. The V gene is TRBV6-5, the J gene TRBJ2-7; tentative D call: TRBD1 (6 bases). This CDR3 region has 12 residues. Germline V CDR1 and CDR2: MNHEY, SVGAGI. In nucleotides, the CDR3 is TGTGCCAGCAGTTTCCCACAGGGTCCTCAACACTTC. Its protein is CASSFPQGPQHF.

The table lists this clonotype with many counts. The CDR3 sequence is CASSLGGPSGRGNNEQFF. The DNA for the CDR3 is TGCGCCAGCAGCTTGGGAGGTCCTAGCGGGAGGGGCAACAATGAGCAGTTCTTC. The chain has TRBV5-1 and TRBJ2-1, with 12 nucleotides matching TRBD2. The ends lost 0 bases at V and 5 bases at J; junction bases unmatched: 9. CDR3 size: 18 residues. Germline-derived CDR1 and CDR2 are SGHRS and YFSETQ.

This clonotype was recorded a few times. This chain joins TRBV6-1 and TRBJ2-3, with D possibly being TRBD2 (6 bases). The germline gives CDR1 MNHNS, CDR2 SASEGT. V was trimmed by 8 bases and J by 4 bases, leaving 7 bases between them. This CDR3 comprises 11 residues. The CDR3 protein is CASGDSDTQYF. CDR3 in DNA: TGTGCCAGCGGGGACTCAGATACGCAGTATTTT.

The sample holds many counts of this clonotype. This chain uses TRBV12-3 or TRBV12-4 with TRBJ2-5, with D maybe TRBD2 (6 bases). This CDR3 has 18 residues. V lost 2 bases, J lost 0 bases, and 19 bases lay in between. CDR3 bases: TGTGCCAGCAGTTTAAACGTGTGGGGGGTTCAGTACCAAGAGACCCAGTACTTC. Its protein is CASSLNVWGVQYQETQYF.

This clonotype was counted many times. The chain carries TRBV2 and TRBJ1-5; D gene uncertain. Trimming shortened V by 8 bases and J by 4 bases, and 15 bases separated the two germline ends. The CDR3 sequence is 14 residues long. Looked up from germline, CDR1 is SNHLY and CDR2 is FYNNEI. The CDR3 here is CASGQGRVNQPQHF. The CDR3 nucleotides read TGTGCCAGCGGTCAAGGGCGGGTAAATCAGCCCCAGCATTTT. The variable domain in full, completed from reference TRBV2 and TRBJ1-5, reads EPEVTQTPSHQVTQMGQEVILRCVPISNHLYFYWYRQILGQKVEFLVSFYNNEISEKSEIFDDQFSVERPDGSNFTLKIRSTKLEDSAMYFCASGQGRVNQPQHFGDGTRLSIL.

In this sample, this clonotype turned up many times. The gene calls are TRBV28 and TRBJ2-7; maybe TRBD2 (5 bases). This CDR3 spans 14 amino acids. The germline CDR1 and CDR2 sequences are MDHEN and SYDVKM. V was trimmed by 2 bases and J by 0 bases, leaving 8 bases between them. Here the CDR3 reads CASSLQAGSYEQYF. The CDR3, as DNA: TGTGCCAGCAGTTTACAGGCGGGCTCCTACGAGCAGTACTTC.

This clonotype was seen repeatedly, ten times or more. The chain couples TRBV29-1 to TRBJ1-2; D gene unclear. The germline gives CDR1 SQVTM, CDR2 ANQGSEA. Trimming cost V 0 bases and J 4 bases, with 15 bases left between them. This CDR3 is 15 amino acids long. CDR3 nucleotide sequence: TGCAGCGTTGAAGATTGGGCCCAACGCCCCTATGGCTACACCTTC. Amino acids: CSVEDWAQRPYGYTF.

The table lists this clonotype with many counts. J is TRBJ2-7 and V is TRBV7-3; 9 positions agree with TRBD1. The V gene's germline CDR1 is SGHTA and CDR2 FQGTGA. The CDR3 extends over 14 amino acids. J lost 6 bases, V lost 4 bases, and 7 bases had no gene match. The CDR3 loop is CASSSGTGRIEQYF. The CDR3 DNA reads TGTGCCAGCAGCTCCGGGACAGGGAGGATCGAGCAGTACTTC.

This clonotype was detected ten times or more. The J gene is TRBJ2-5, the V gene TRBV10-2; TRBD2 matches 11 bases. With V trimmed by 3 bases and J by 4 bases, 4 bases remained unmatched. The CDR3 extends over 15 amino acids. Germline values: CDR1 WSHSY, CDR2 SAAADI. DNA for the CDR3: TGCGCCAGCAGTGACCCCCTAGCGGGAGGAGAGACCCAGTACTTC. Its translation: CASSDPLAGGETQYF.